The 7 T cell receptor beta chains in this list originate from one sample, sequenced in a study of somatic mutations in cytotoxic T cells in rheumatoid arthritis. Here immunoSEQ multiplex PCR was the method, and the copy in TCRdb shows in-frame clones only, minus some. The table has roughly 20,000 clones, about 85% seen once. Sequenced sample: CD8+ T cells sorted from blood. All receptors come from an adult with rheumatoid arthritis.

The gene calls are TRBV5-1 and TRBJ2-3; the D gene is possibly TRBD1 (6 bases). V dropped 5 bases and J dropped 3 bases, with 13 bases sitting between them. There are 14 residues in the CDR3. The V gene's germline CDR1 is SGHRS and CDR2 YFSETQ. CDR3 DNA: TGCGCCAGCAGTCCCGGACAGAAAACAGATACGCAGTATTTT. It encodes CASSPGQKTDTQYF.

V usage is TRBV5-6 and J usage is TRBJ2-3; D remains ambiguous. Germline V CDR1 and CDR2: SGHDT, YYEEEE. The V end lost 0 bases, the J end lost 4 bases, and 6 bases lay between the germline ends. The CDR3 contains 13 residues. DNA for the CDR3: TGTGCCAGCAGCTTGGGGACGGCAGATACGCAGTATTTT. This sequence encodes CASSLGTADTQYF.

The CDR3 bases are TGTGCCATCAGTGACGAAGGAAACACCATATATTTT. Translated, it gives CAISDEGNTIYF. The chain combines TRBV10-3 with TRBJ1-3; D gene uncertain. Trimming removed 3 bases at V and 4 bases at J, with 4 bases between. The CDR3 loop spans 12 amino acids. Germline CDR1 is ENHRY and CDR2 is SYGVKD.

This rearrangement joins TRBV6-5 to TRBJ2-1, with 7 bases that match TRBD2. The germline V gene encodes CDR1 MNHEY and CDR2 SVGAGI. Trimming at V came to 3 bases and at J to 4 bases, leaving 3 bases not matched to a gene. This CDR3 spans 14 amino acids. CDR3 amino acids: CASSYGGGYNEQFF. CDR3 sequence (DNA): TGTGCCAGCAGTTATGGGGGAGGGTACAATGAGCAGTTCTTC.

In DNA form, the CDR3 reads TGTGCCAGCAGCTTTAACACTGAAGCTTTCTTT. This translates into CASSFNTEAFF. The chain uses TRBV5-6 and TRBJ1-1; D is unresolved. The CDR3 totals 11 residues. CDR1 and CDR2 from the germline V gene are SGHDT and YYEEEE. V shed 2 bases and J shed 2 bases, with 1 base lying between them. Supplemented by reference TRBV5-6 and TRBJ1-1, the full variable domain reads DAGVTQSPTHLIKTRGQQVTLRCSPKSGHDTVSWYQQALGQGPQFIFQYYEEEERQRGNFPDRFSGHQFPNYSSELNVNALLLGDSALYLCASSFNTEAFFGQGTRLTVV.

The genes are TRBV9 and TRBJ2-4, with TRBD1 identical over 11 bases. The germline V gene encodes CDR1 SGDLS and CDR2 YYNGEE. The CDR3 contains 16 residues. Trimming cost V 3 bases and J 4 bases; bases outside gene matches: 6. For the CDR3, the DNA is TGTGCCAGCAGCGGTGGGGACAGGGGGTTAAAAAACATTCAGTACTTC. It specifies CASSGGDRGLKNIQYF.

This clone was seen more than once but under ten times. The rearrangement links TRBV7-9 to TRBJ2-7; D ambiguous. Germline CDR1 is SEHNR and CDR2 is FQNEAQ (reference sequence). The V and J ends lost 6 bases and 1 base respectively, with 13 bases between them. The CDR3 sequence is 14 residues long. The CDR3: CASSKTTRSYEQYF. The DNA of the CDR3 is TGTGCCAGCAGTAAAACGACTCGATCCTACGAGCAGTACTTC.